This T cell receptor (beta chain) was recovered during a study of shared clonotypes between healthy human individuals. The overall study: Each donor's CD8 memory used one plate, CD8 naive two, each CD4 subset three.

As concerns this clone: Its antigen is undetermined.

Sequencing used immunoSEQ multiplex PCR; TCRdb keeps in-frame clones, though not all of them. The sample yields around 200,000 clones, 65% to 70% seen once. The CDR3 loop spans 16 amino acids. With 1 base clipped from V and 11 bases from J, the junction kept 13 bases outside the gene matches. In germline, CDR1 is SEHNR, CDR2 FQNEAQ (reference sequence). Study observations and caveats: Lower generation probabilities were found for non-shared clonotypes than for those shared by all four donors. Naive subsets typically showed greater estimated richness than memory subsets.

The TCR sequence derives from a man aged 25-40 years in good health. The V and J genes are TRBV7-9 and TRBJ2-1; 8 nucleotides match TRBD2. Sequenced sample: memory CD4+ T cells sorted from blood. Subset denoted: CD45RA-negative fraction. For the CDR3, the DNA is TGTGCCAGCAGCTTAGTGATGCCTATGGCGGGAGGCCAGCAGTTCTTC. Translation: CASSLVMPMAGGQQFF.